This TCR beta chain was retrieved from a study of control samples from healthy donors and cancer patients. Libraries were prepared by immunoSEQ multiplex PCR; TCRdb keeps only in-frame clonotypes and omits some of them. The sample yields 100,000 to 120,000 clones, about four fifths seen once. The germline V gene encodes CDR1 SEHNR and CDR2 FQNEAQ (reference sequence). The CDR3 length is 12 residues. V was shortened by 1 base and J by 13 bases, with 11 bases between the two germline ends. The receptor was isolated from a woman in her forties or fifties in good health. What was sequenced was blood. V and J are TRBV7-9 and TRBJ2-4; tentatively, D is TRBD2 (5 bases). CDR3 DNA: TGTGCCAGCAGCTTAGGTTCCGGGATCCAGTACTTC. Its protein product is CASSLGSGIQYF.